This is a list of T cell receptor beta chains from one sample in a study of blood T cell repertoires in COVID-19. Clones were read by immunoSEQ multiplex PCR, and TCRdb kept only the in-frame ones, dropping some. This table has about 100,000 clones, about 80% appearing once. The sample was peripheral blood. The receptors shown here come from a woman in her 70s with acute or convalescent COVID-19. Each CDR3 is given with its conserved first and last residue. D genes are given only for firm matches. Expanded clones get a size class; other rows say once, few or many, or leave the size out.

>NA|TRBJ2-3|NA|TRBV11-2
TGTGCCAGCAGCTTAGAGGGCCGAGGGTTAGAGTCCGATACGCAGTATTTT
CASSLEGRGLESDTQYF
>once|TRBJ1-2|NA|TRBV28
TGTGCCAGCACCTCCACGGGGGGGTGGTACACCTTC
CASTSTGGWYTF
>NA|TRBJ1-5|NA|TRBV29-1
TGCAGCGTTGGGATGGGACTTAGCAATCAGCCCCAGCATTTT
CSVGMGLSNQPQHF
>once|TRBJ2-2|NA|TRBV3-1/TRBV3-2
TGTGCCAGCAGCTGGCAGGCCCCCACCGGGGAGCTGTTTTTT
CASSWQAPTGELFF
>NA|TRBJ2-5|TRBD2|TRBV30
TGTGCCTGGAGTAATAGCGGGGGAGAGACCCAGTACTTC
CAWSNSGGETQYF
>NA|TRBJ1-1|NA|TRBV11-1
TGTGCCAGCAGCAAGGATAGACAGAAAAACACTGAAGCTTTCTTT
CASSKDRQKNTEAFF
>NA|TRBJ2-7|NA|TRBV7-9
TGTGCCAGCAGCTTACAACAGGTTGGGTCGCAGTACTTC
CASSLQQVGSQYF
>NA|TRBJ1-1|NA|TRBV5-1
TGCGCCAGCAGCTTGGAATCTTTCACTGAAGCTTTCTTT
CASSLESFTEAFF
>few|TRBJ1-1|TRBD1|TRBV19
TGTGCCAGTTATTTACAGGGGGCGAAAGAAGCTTTCTTT
CASYLQGAKEAFF
>NA|TRBJ1-1|TRBD1|TRBV4-2
TGTGCCAGCAGCCAGGGGGGACAGGGGTACACTGAAGCTTTCTTT
CASSQGGQGYTEAFF
>once|TRBJ2-1|TRBD2|TRBV7-2
TGTGCCAGCAGCCCAGACCGTACTAGCGGGCGGCCCCTGATGTTCTTC
CASSPDRTSGRPLMFF
>NA|TRBJ2-6|NA|TRBV7-2
TGTGCCAGCAGCTTAGGAGTTCACTCTGGGGCCAACGTCCTGACTTTC
CASSLGVHSGANVLTF
>NA|TRBJ2-2|NA|TRBV30
TGTGCCTGGAGTGTAGGGGCAGTCGCGAACACCGGGGAGCTGTTTTTT
CAWSVGAVANTGELFF
>NA|TRBJ2-4|NA|TRBV30
TGTGCCTGGAGTCCTGCGACTAGACGTTCGAACATTCAGTACTTC
CAWSPATRRSNIQYF
>NA|TRBJ1-2|TRBD1|TRBV19
TGTGCCAGTAATAAGGGGACAGGGACTTTGGGCTACACCTTC
CASNKGTGTLGYTF
>NA|TRBJ2-4|TRBD1|TRBV2
TGTGCCAGCAGTGGCCAGGGGGCTGACATTCAGTACTTC
CASSGQGADIQYF
>once|TRBJ2-1|TRBD2|TRBV19
TGTGCCAGTAGCCTAGCCGGGACTAGCCTCAATGAGCAGTTCTTC
CASSLAGTSLNEQFF
>NA|TRBJ1-6|NA|TRBV27
TGTGCCAGCAGTGTATCTACAGGGCCCCTCCACTTT
CASSVSTGPLHF
>NA|TRBJ1-5|NA|TRBV24-1
TGTGCCACCAGTGATTTTCGAGGGGACACGAGCAATCAGCCCCAGCATTTT
CATSDFRGDTSNQPQHF
>NA|TRBJ1-2|TRBD1|TRBV2
TGTGCCAGCAGCCTAACCCCGACAGGGGGGGACTATGGCTACACCTTC
CASSLTPTGGDYGYTF
>NA|TRBJ1-1|TRBD1|TRBV4-2
TGTGCCAGCAGCCAAGGACAGGGGATGAACACTGAAGCTTTCTTT
CASSQGQGMNTEAFF
>NA|TRBJ1-5|TRBD1|TRBV7-2
TGTGCCAGCAGCTTGGCAGGGGGCGCGGGTCAGCCCCAGCATTTT
CASSLAGGAGQPQHF
>NA|TRBJ1-2|NA|TRBV28
TGTGCCAGCAGTTCGCAGGGCTACGGTTCGTATGGCTACACCTTC
CASSSQGYGSYGYTF
>NA|TRBJ1-1|TRBD1|TRBV3-1/TRBV3-2
TGTGCCAGCAGCCAAGCCCGGGACAGGGGATTTGCTTTCTTT
CASSQARDRGFAFF
>NA|TRBJ2-4|TRBD1|TRBV3-1/TRBV3-2
TGTGCCAGCAGCCAAGATCCGACAGGGAAAGGCAAAAACATTCAGTACTTC
CASSQDPTGKGKNIQYF
>few|TRBJ2-1|TRBD2|TRBV7-2
TGTGCCAGCGAGCGGGGGGGGTACAATGAGCAGTTCTTC
CASERGGYNEQFF
>NA|TRBJ2-1|TRBD1|TRBV6-5
TGTGCCAGCAGTTATTCCCAGGGGGACAATGAGCAGTTCTTC
CASSYSQGDNEQFF
>NA|TRBJ2-1|TRBD1|TRBV18
TGTGCCAGCTCACCACCGGGGGGACAGGGCGATGAGCAGTTCTTC
CASSPPGGQGDEQFF
>NA|TRBJ1-3|NA|TRBV30
TGTGCCTGGAGTGTACTCGGGTCTGGAAACACCATATATTTT
CAWSVLGSGNTIYF
>once|TRBJ1-2|TRBD1|TRBV6-5
TGTGCGGGGACAGGGGGGGAGGAAAACTATGGCTACACCTTC
CAGTGGEENYGYTF
>NA|TRBJ2-2|NA|TRBV9
TGTGCCAGCAGCCCTCACGCAGAGGGGGAAACCGGGGAGCTGTTTTTT
CASSPHAEGETGELFF
>NA|TRBJ2-1|TRBD1|TRBV5-5
TGTGCCAGCAGCCAAGGACTGACAGGGAATGAGCAGTTCTTC
CASSQGLTGNEQFF
>NA|TRBJ1-2|NA|TRBV19
TGTGCCAGTAGTATCGGTCAAGAGTATGGCTACACCTTC
CASSIGQEYGYTF
>NA|TRBJ2-1|TRBD2|TRBV15
TGTGCCACCAGCAGAGGAACTAGCGGGGCCCCGTCCTACAATGAGCAGTTCTTC
CATSRGTSGAPSYNEQFF
>many|TRBJ2-5|TRBD1|TRBV19
TGTGCCAGTAGTCCAGGGGGCCGGTACCAAGAGACCCAGTACTTC
CASSPGGRYQETQYF
>NA|TRBJ1-2|NA|TRBV20-1
TGCAGTGCTAGTAGGGACAACAATAACTATGGCTACACCTTC
CSASRDNNNYGYTF
>few|TRBJ1-1|NA|TRBV7-3
TGTGCCAGCAGGACCTACGGGACAGAAGCTTTCTTT
CASRTYGTEAFF
>NA|TRBJ1-1|NA|TRBV5-1
TGCGCCAGCAGCCTGGGCACCCTAGCTTTGAACACTGAAGCTTTCTTT
CASSLGTLALNTEAFF
>NA|TRBJ1-3|TRBD1|TRBV28
TGTGCCAGCAGTAGACAGGGAAGGTACACCATATATTTT
CASSRQGRYTIYF
>once|TRBJ1-6|TRBD1|TRBV2
TGTGCCAGCAGATCTGAGGGACAGGGGGCAGGTTCACCCCTCCACTTT
CASRSEGQGAGSPLHF
>NA|TRBJ1-1|NA|TRBV9
TGTGCCAGCAGCGCCACAGGGTTGGGAACTGAAGCTTTCTTT
CASSATGLGTEAFF
>NA|TRBJ1-2|TRBD1|TRBV6-6
TGTGCCAGCAGTTACTCGGGACAGCGGATGTATGGCTACACCTTC
CASSYSGQRMYGYTF
>NA|TRBJ1-4|TRBD1|TRBV29-1
TGCAGCGTCGGGACAGGGGGAAATGAAAAACTGTTTTTT
CSVGTGGNEKLFF
>NA|TRBJ2-1|NA|TRBV21-1
TGTGCCAGCAGAGCCCCACTAGCGAGGGTTGGTGAGCAGTTCTTC
CASRAPLARVGEQFF
>NA|TRBJ1-3|TRBD1|TRBV7-8
TGTGCCAGCAGCCCGAGGACAGGGGCGAACACCATATATTTT
CASSPRTGANTIYF
>NA|TRBJ1-1|NA|TRBV18
TGTGCCAGCTCACCACAGGACTGGGCCACTGAAGCTTTCTTT
CASSPQDWATEAFF
>NA|TRBJ2-2|TRBD1|TRBV9
TGTGCCAGCAGCGCCCTCGGACAGGGGAACACCGGGGAGCTGTTTTTT
CASSALGQGNTGELFF
>NA|TRBJ2-3|TRBD2|TRBV5-8
TGTGCTACTAAGCGGGACACAGATACGCAGTATTTT
CATKRDTDTQYF
>NA|TRBJ2-2|TRBD2|TRBV4-2
TGTGCCAGCAGCCAAGATCTTTTCGGGGGGGCAAACACCGGGGAGCTGTTTTTT
CASSQDLFGGANTGELFF
>NA|TRBJ2-7|NA|TRBV3-1/TRBV3-2
TGTGCCAGCAGCCAAGCCTCATTGACGGGTCCCTACGAGCAGTACTTC
CASSQASLTGPYEQYF
>NA|TRBJ1-5|NA|TRBV6-6
TGTGCCAGCAGTAGGGGTGTAGGGCAGCCCCAGCATTTT
CASSRGVGQPQHF
>few|TRBJ2-3|NA|TRBV11-2
TGTGCCAGCACCTCGGGAGATACGCAGTATTTT
CASTSGDTQYF